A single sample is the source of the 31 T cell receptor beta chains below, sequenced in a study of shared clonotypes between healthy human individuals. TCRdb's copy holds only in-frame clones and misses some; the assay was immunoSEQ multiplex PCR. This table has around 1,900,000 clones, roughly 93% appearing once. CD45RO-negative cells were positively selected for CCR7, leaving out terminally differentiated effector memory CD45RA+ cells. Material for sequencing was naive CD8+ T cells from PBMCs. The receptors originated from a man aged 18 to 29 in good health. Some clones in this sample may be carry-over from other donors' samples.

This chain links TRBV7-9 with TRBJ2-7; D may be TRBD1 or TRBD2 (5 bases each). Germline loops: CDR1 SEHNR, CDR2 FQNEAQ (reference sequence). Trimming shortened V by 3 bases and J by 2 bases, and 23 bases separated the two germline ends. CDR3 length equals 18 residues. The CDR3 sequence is CASSFGASLHMGAYEQYF. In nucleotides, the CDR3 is TGTGCCAGCAGCTTTGGGGCCTCACTACACATGGGAGCCTACGAGCAGTACTTC.

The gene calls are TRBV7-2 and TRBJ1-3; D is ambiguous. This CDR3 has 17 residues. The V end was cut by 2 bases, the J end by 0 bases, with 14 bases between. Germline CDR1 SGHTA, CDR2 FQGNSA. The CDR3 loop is CASSLINWPLSGNTIYF. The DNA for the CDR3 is TGTGCCAGCAGCTTAATTAATTGGCCCCTCTCTGGAAACACCATATATTTT.

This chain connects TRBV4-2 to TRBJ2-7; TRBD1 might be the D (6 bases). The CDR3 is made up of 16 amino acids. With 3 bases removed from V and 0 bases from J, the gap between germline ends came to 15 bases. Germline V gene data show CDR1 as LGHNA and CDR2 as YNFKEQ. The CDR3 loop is CASSHAWAGASYEQYF. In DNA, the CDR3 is TGTGCCAGCAGCCACGCCTGGGCAGGGGCCTCCTACGAGCAGTACTTC.

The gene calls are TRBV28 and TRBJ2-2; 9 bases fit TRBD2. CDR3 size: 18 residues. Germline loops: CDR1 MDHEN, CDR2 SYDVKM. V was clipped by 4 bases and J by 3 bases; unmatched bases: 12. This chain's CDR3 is CASSYDLREGLYTGELFF. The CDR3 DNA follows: TGTGCCAGCAGTTACGACTTGCGGGAGGGCCTGTACACCGGGGAGCTGTTTTTT.

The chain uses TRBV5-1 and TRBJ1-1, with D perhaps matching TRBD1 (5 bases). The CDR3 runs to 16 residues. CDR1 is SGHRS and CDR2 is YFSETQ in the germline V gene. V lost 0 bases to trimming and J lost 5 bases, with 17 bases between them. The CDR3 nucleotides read TGCGCCAGCAGCTTGGTCGGGGGGTCGGCAAAGACTGAAGCTTTCTTT. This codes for CASSLVGGSAKTEAFF.

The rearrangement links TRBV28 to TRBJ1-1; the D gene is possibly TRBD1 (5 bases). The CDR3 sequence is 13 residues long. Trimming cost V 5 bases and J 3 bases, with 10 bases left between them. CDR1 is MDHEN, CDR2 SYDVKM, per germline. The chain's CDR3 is CASSRDLHTEAFF. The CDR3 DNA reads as TGTGCCAGCAGTCGGGACCTCCACACTGAAGCTTTCTTT.

The CDR3 nucleotides are TGTGCCAGCAGCTTAGTATCTCGGGAGGAGCAGTACTTC. It yields the protein CASSLVSREEQYF. The chain joins TRBV7-6 to TRBJ2-7; D possibly corresponds to TRBD2 (6 bases). V shed 1 base and J shed 7 bases, with 11 bases lying between them. CDR3 length: 13 amino acids. Germline V CDR1 and CDR2: SGHVS, FNYEAQ.

CDR3 DNA: TGTGCCAGCTCACCCCGCGTGGGGCGGAACGATGGCTACACCTTC. Its translation is CASSPRVGRNDGYTF. This sequence joins TRBV18 and TRBJ1-2; possibly TRBD1 for D (5 bases). This CDR3 spans 15 amino acids. V was clipped by 3 bases and J by 6 bases, with 17 bases between them. Germline V gene lookup returns CDR1 KGHSH and CDR2 LQKENI.

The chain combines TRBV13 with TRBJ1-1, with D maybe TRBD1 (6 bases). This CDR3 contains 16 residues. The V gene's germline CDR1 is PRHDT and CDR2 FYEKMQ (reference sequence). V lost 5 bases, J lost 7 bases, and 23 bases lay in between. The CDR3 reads CASSPREGGKAIEAFF. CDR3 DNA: TGTGCCAGCAGCCCCCGGGAGGGGGGGAAGGCGATTGAAGCTTTCTTT.

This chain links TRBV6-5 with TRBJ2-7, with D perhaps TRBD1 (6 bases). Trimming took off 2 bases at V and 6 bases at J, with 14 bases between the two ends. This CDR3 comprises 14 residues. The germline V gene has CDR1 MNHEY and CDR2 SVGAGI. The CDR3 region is CASSYGQGFGEQYF. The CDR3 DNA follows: TGTGCCAGCAGTTACGGGCAGGGGTTCGGCGAGCAGTACTTC.

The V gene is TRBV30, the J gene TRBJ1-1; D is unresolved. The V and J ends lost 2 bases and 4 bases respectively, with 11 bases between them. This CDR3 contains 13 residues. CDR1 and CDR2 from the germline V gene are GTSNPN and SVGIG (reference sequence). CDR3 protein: CAWSLGSGTEAFF. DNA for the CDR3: TGTGCCTGGAGTTTGGGGTCGGGCACTGAAGCTTTCTTT.

CDR3 nucleotide sequence: TGTGCCAGCCGACTAGGGGGACATGGCTACACCTTC. Protein: CASRLGGHGYTF. The rearrangement joins TRBV6-1 to TRBJ1-2; the D gene is possibly TRBD1 (6 bases). Trimming stripped 8 bases from V and 6 bases from J, with 13 bases between. From germline, CDR1 is MNHNS and CDR2 SASEGT. The CDR3 extends over 12 amino acids.

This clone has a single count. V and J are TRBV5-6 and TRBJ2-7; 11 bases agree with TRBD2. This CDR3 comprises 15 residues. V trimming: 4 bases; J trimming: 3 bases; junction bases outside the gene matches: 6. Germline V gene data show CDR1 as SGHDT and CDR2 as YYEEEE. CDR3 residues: CASSHLAGGNYEQYF. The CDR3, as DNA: TGTGCCAGCAGCCACCTAGCGGGAGGAAACTACGAGCAGTACTTC. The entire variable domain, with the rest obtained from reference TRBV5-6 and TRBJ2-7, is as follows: DAGVTQSPTHLIKTRGQQVTLRCSPKSGHDTVSWYQQALGQGPQFIFQYYEEEERQRGNFPDRFSGHQFPNYSSELNVNALLLGDSALYLCASSHLAGGNYEQYFGPGTRLTVT.

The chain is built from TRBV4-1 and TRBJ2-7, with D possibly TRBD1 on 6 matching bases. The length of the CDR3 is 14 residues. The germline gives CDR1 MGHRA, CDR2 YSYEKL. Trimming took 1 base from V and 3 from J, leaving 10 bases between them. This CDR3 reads CASSQVRGYYEQYF. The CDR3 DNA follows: TGCGCCAGCAGCCAAGTAAGGGGGTACTACGAGCAGTACTTC.

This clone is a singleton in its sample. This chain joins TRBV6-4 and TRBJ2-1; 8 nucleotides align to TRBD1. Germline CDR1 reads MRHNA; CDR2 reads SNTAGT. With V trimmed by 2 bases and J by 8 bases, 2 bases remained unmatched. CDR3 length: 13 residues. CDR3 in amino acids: CASSDDRGHEQFF. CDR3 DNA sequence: TGTGCCAGCAGTGACGACAGGGGCCATGAGCAGTTCTTC.

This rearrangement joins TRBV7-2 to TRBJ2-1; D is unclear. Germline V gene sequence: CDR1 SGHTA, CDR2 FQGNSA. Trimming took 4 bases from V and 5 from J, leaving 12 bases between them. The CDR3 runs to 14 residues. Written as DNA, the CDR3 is TGTGCCAGCAGCTCATCGAGGTTGCACAATGAGCAGTTCTTC. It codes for CASSSSRLHNEQFF.

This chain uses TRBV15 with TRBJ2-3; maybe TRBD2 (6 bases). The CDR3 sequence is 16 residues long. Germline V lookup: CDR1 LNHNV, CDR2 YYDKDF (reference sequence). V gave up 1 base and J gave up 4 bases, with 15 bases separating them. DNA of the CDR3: TGTGCCACCAGCAGAGGTTTAGAGGGACTCTCAGATACGCAGTATTTT. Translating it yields CATSRGLEGLSDTQYF.

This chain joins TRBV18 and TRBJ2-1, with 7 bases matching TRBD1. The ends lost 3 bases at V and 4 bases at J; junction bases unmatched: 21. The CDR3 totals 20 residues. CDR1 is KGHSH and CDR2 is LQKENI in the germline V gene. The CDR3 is CASSPLRVEGAALAYNEQFF. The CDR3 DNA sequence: TGTGCCAGCTCACCGCTTCGGGTTGAGGGGGCCGCTTTGGCGTACAATGAGCAGTTCTTC.

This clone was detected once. The CDR3 spells CASSKTGGEHQPQHF. The CDR3 nucleotides read TGTGCCAGCAGTAAAACCGGGGGCGAGCATCAGCCCCAGCATTTT. The gene calls are TRBV6-1 and TRBJ1-5; D might be TRBD1 (6 bases). This CDR3 has 15 residues. Looked up from germline, CDR1 is MNHNS and CDR2 is SASEGT. Trimming took 5 bases from V and 5 from J, leaving 16 bases between them.

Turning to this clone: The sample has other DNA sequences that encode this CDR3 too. The CDR3 region is CASGLGREAFF. CDR3 DNA sequence: TGTGCTAGTGGTTTGGGTCGGGAAGCTTTCTTT. The V call is TRBV12-5, the J call TRBJ1-1; D gene uncertain. Germline-derived CDR1 and CDR2 are LGHNT and FRNRAP. CDR3 length equals 11 residues. Trimming shortened V by 1 base and J by 8 bases, and 5 bases separated the two germline ends.

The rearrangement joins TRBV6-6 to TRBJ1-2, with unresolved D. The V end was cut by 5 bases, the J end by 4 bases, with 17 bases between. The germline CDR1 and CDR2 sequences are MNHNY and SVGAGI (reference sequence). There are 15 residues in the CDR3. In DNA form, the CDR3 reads TGTGCCAGCAGTCCCCGATTCGACGCGAGCTATGGCTACACCTTC. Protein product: CASSPRFDASYGYTF.

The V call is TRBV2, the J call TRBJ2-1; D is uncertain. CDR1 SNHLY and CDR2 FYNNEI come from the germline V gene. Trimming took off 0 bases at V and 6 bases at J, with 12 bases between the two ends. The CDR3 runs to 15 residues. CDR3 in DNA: TGTGCCAGCAGTGAAGCGCTTCGTCCCTCCAATGAGCAGTTCTTC. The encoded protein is CASSEALRPSNEQFF.

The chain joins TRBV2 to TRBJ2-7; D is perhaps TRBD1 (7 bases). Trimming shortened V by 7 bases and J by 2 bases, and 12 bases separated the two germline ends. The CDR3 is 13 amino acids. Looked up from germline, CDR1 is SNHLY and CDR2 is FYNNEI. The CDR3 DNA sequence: TGTGCCAGCAAGGAGGGGGCAACCTACGAGCAGTACTTC. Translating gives CASKEGATYEQYF.

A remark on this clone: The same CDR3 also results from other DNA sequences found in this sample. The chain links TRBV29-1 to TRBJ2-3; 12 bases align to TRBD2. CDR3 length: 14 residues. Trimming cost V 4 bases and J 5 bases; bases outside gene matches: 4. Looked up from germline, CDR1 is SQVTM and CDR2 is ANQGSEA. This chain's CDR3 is CSVGLAGVIDTQYF. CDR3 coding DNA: TGCAGCGTTGGACTAGCGGGAGTCATAGATACGCAGTATTTT.

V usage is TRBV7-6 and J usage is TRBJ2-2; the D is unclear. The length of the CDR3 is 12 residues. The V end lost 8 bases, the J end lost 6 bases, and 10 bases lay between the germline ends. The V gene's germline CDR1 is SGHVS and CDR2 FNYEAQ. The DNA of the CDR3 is TGTGCCAGCGAACGGGCCGCCGGGGAGCTGTTTTTT. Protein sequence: CASERAAGELFF.

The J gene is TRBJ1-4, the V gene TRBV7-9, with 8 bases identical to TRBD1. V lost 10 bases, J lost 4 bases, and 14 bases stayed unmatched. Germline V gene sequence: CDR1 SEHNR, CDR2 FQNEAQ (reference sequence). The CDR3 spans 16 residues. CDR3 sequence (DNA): TGTGCCATCCCGGACAGGGAGATGATGAATAATGAAAAACTGTTTTTT. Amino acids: CAIPDREMMNNEKLFF.

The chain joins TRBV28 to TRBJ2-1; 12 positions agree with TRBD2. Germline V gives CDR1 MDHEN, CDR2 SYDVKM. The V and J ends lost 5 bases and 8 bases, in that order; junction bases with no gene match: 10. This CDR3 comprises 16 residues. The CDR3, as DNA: TGTGCCAGCAGTCCCCTGCCTAGCGGGAGGGGAGATGAGCAGTTCTTC. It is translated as CASSPLPSGRGDEQFF. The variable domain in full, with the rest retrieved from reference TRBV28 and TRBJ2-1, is DVKVTQSSRYLVKRTGEKVFLECVQDMDHENMFWYRQDPGLGLRLIYFSYDVKMKEKGDIPEGYSVSREKKERFSLILESASTNQTSMYLCASSPLPSGRGDEQFFGPGTRLTVL.

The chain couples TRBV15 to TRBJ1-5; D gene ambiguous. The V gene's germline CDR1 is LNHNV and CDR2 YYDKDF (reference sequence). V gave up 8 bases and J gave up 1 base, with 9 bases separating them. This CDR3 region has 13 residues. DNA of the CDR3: TGTGCCACCGCTTTCGGGAGCAATCAGCCCCAGCATTTT. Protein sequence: CATAFGSNQPQHF.

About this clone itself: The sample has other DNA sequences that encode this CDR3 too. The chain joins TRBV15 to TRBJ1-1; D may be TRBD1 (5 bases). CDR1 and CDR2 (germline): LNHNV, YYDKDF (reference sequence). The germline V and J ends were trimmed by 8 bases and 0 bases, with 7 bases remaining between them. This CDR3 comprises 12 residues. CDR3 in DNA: TGTGCCACCGGGGACCTGAACACTGAAGCTTTCTTT. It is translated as CATGDLNTEAFF.

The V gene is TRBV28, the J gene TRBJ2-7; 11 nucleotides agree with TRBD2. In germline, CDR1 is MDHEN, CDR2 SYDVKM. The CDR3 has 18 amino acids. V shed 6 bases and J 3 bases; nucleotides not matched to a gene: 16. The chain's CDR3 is CASRRRGIAGGSGYEQYF. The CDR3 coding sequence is TGTGCCAGCAGACGGAGAGGAATAGCGGGAGGGAGCGGCTACGAGCAGTACTTC.

The CDR3 bases are TGTGCCAGCAGTTACCCCGCCGTGGTCGACGAGCAGTACTTC. Translating gives CASSYPAVVDEQYF. The chain couples TRBV6-6 to TRBJ2-7; no reliable D call. This CDR3 is built from 14 residues. Germline CDR1 MNHNY, CDR2 SVGAGI (reference sequence). The V gene lost 2 bases and the J gene lost 5 bases, with 13 bases spanning the gap.